Sequencing of this TCR beta chain was carried out in a study of cytomegalovirus exposure and HLA in healthy donors. Study results and caveats: The dataset shows that most TCR sequences were rare, while some public TCRs occurred in many donors.

The PCR ran on 60 Vbeta and 13 Jbeta primers. Using immunoSEQ multiplex PCR, the repertoire was profiled, and TCRdb retains in-frame clones only, with some absent. The sample holds 210,000 or so clones; roughly 79% are singletons and the top ten take around 1.8%. Worth noting for this clone: The antigen is not known.

Trimming took 1 base from V and 9 from J; bases not matched to a gene: 14. The CDR3 totals 17 residues. Germline CDR1 reads SEHNR; CDR2 reads FQNEAQ (reference sequence). This TCR was recovered from a man aged 18 to 30 in good health and CMV-seronegative. The rearrangement joins TRBV7-9 to TRBJ2-4; TRBD2 matches 8 bases. The sequenced sample was PBMCs. CDR3: CASSLGRGGPKQSIQYF. CDR3 in DNA: TGTGCCAGCAGCTTAGGCCGGGGGGGGCCAAAGCAAAGCATTCAGTACTTC.